This T cell receptor (beta chain) was captured in a study of cytomegalovirus exposure and HLA in healthy donors (dated by TCRdb to about 2017). Background for the entire study: In an earlier analysis of roughly 590 of the donors, less than 350 Gb of sequence data and 120 million or so unique TCR beta sequences from 150 million to 200 million T cells were reported. High-throughput TCR immunosequencing, statistical association of individual TCRs with disease status, and machine learning were combined to predict cytomegalovirus infection status. HLA typing covered class I and class II loci at four-digit resolution. The later analysis used no new phenotypic data to find candidate immune exposures, relying instead on TCR beta sequences and their occurrence across donors. The study profiled the T cell repertoires of under 700 subjects by immunosequencing and related them to cytomegalovirus serostatus. Typing coverage varied by locus: roughly 629-640 donors for A, B, C, DRB1 and DQB1; roughly 500 for DQA1; 606 for DPA1; more than 450 for DPB1. A later analysis re-examined previously published TCR beta repertoires from hundreds of donors and added high-resolution HLA genotyping to investigate patterns of TCR occurrence. In addition to the first cohort of 666 subjects, a separate validation cohort of approximately 120 different subjects was used. Of the roughly 430 genotyped donors, 81% fell in the genetic ancestry cluster associated with self-reported Caucasian donors. An earlier analysis of 587 of the donors used high-throughput TCR beta sequencing to judge whether each TCR beta V gene segment behaved as functional or pseudogenic. Approximately 310 gigabases of sequencing data and around 88 million unique TCR sequences made up an early release that covered over 550 HLA-typed donors. The study aimed to test whether cataloging public T cell receptors could reveal signatures of past pathogen exposure. Across 300 to 500 genotyped donors of the cohort, an average of roughly 200,000 unique TCR beta nucleotide sequences per donor were sequenced, and roughly 17% of those sequences were non-productive. Because of strong linkage in the cohort, five DR-DQ haplotypes were treated as single units for association and clustering. Genome-wide SNP genotypes for about 60% of the 666 donors were used in a later genetic analysis, which treated that subset as a discovery cohort. Every discovery cohort repertoire had been produced on one sequencing platform. Donor age, sex, ethnicity and CMV serostatus were collected together with the repertoire data.

The cohort consisted of hundreds of healthy bone marrow donors. All cohort members were sampled while nominally healthy, although unrecorded immune exposures were likely present. The donor tested CMV seronegative, placing the donor among the approximately 360 seronegative members of the cohort. Every donor gave a peripheral blood sample, and the peripheral blood mononuclear cells from that sample were used for TCR beta sequencing. The Qiagen DNeasy Blood Extraction Kit was used to extract genomic DNA from the blood cell samples. What the study reported, not specific to this receptor: The earlier analysis of nearly 600 of the donors excluded roughly 16 rarely observed V segments, including chromosome 9 orphons, because counts were too low. The classifier was reported to diagnose cytomegalovirus status with high specificity and sensitivity in both the original and validation cohorts. In vitro tests confirmed that three of the cytomegalovirus-associated TCR beta chains recognize cytomegalovirus antigens. According to the authors, the approach could potentially be generalized to other disease states and immunological phenotypes. Because HLA typing was unavailable for some donors at each locus, only the typed subset was used in association tests. Most TCR sequences were observed very rarely across donors, whereas some public TCRs were present in many individuals. A later analysis found that most CMV-associated TCR beta chains appeared HLA-restricted, with HLA associations seemingly driven largely by CMV exposure. In a later analysis, HLA-associated TCR beta chains were found to be more clonally expanded and to have lower generation probabilities than equally common non-associated chains. In this cohort, only TCR beta chains were sequenced, and detectable features were limited by the absence of alpha or paired-chain data. Strong co-occurrence of HLA alleles, especially DR and DQ, made assigning TCR associations to individual alleles difficult. In a later analysis, several top co-occurrence clusters were reported to appear linked to parvovirus B19, influenza, CMV and Epstein-Barr virus. An earlier analysis of around 500 of the donors showed that most TCR beta V segments appeared in productive rearrangements either about 87% or about 30% of the time, which broadly matched IMGT annotations. Correlated functional status among segregating V segments might reflect linkage disequilibrium, but an unknown experimental factor could not be ruled out. An association between a missense DCLRE1C variant and V-gene and J-gene trimming of TCR beta chains was found in a later genetic analysis and replicated in an independent cohort. For the cohort, immune exposure information was limited to CMV serostatus. Presence/absence analyses assumed roughly uniform sequencing depth across donors, an assumption that may not hold. A later analysis found that TCR association rates varied across HLA loci, with DRB1 alleles showing the most associated TCRs and HLA-C alleles the fewest. In a later genetic analysis, fewer N-insertions in productive TCRs were reported among donors in an Asian-associated ancestry cluster than the roughly 700-donor mean. The study gave a list of over 150 TCR beta chains associated with cytomegalovirus. At a false discovery rate of 0.05, a later analysis linked around 15,000 TCR beta sequences to specific HLA alleles. A group of highly shared sequence variants was considered likely to be a technical artifact of the sequencing pipeline. A further reported finding was that TCR beta sequences accurately predicted the HLA-A and HLA-B alleles for most subjects in the first cohort.

The library was prepared using the immunoSEQ multiplex PCR assay. For the multiplex PCR, a mixture combining 60 forward primers for TCR Vbeta segments and 13 reverse primers for TCR Jbeta segments was used. Amplification of the CDR3 region of rearranged TCR beta genes was performed with a multiplex PCR assay on genomic DNA. The amplified TCR beta libraries were sequenced on the Illumina HiSeq System as 87-base-pair reads. Per the original workflow: Across the 670 or so repertoires, a later analysis counted around 80 million unique TCR beta chains, 9.5 million to 12 million of which were shared by at least two donors. A nearest-neighbor algorithm error-corrected the raw reads and collapsed the reads into unique sequences, merging closely related sequences to remove PCR and sequencing errors. To assign V, D and J gene segments, CDR3 sequences were aligned to IMGT reference sequences. For a sequence to be retained, at least a six-nucleotide match to both a V gene segment and a J gene segment was required. Rearrangements were called productive when the CDR3 lacked stop codons and stayed in frame with V and J; all others were non-productive. CDR3 was defined according to IMGT convention as the region running from the second conserved V-encoded cysteine to the conserved J-encoded phenylalanine. The earlier analysis of roughly 590 of the donors excluded sequences that lacked an unambiguous match to a single V gene segment. An earlier analysis of over 450 of the donors classified V segments as functional when productive rearrangements were above 56.7% and as segregating when the standard deviation between donors was above 5%. A statistical classification framework was built to diagnose cytomegalovirus status from the catalog of TCR beta chain sequences. In a later analysis, V and J genes were assigned by comparing TCR nucleotide sequences against IMGT/GENE-DB human TR gene sequences. Using the TCRdist pipeline, a later analysis assigned CDR3 sequences along with most-parsimonious VDJ recombination scenarios. In a later analysis, every TCR beta chain was defined by the combination of its CDR3 amino acid sequence and its V-gene family, and reads without a unique V-gene family were dropped. As a way to deal with suspected cross-contamination and a sequencing artifact, a later analysis dropped hundreds of nucleotide sequences that were highly shared and had low generation probability. A later analysis calculated a clonal expansion index for each public chain from normalized within-repertoire ranks of inferred template counts. A later analysis computed generation probabilities with a VDJ recombination model fitted to out-of-frame rearrangements, and checked the results against IGoR. In a later analysis, hypergeometric tests were used to score TCR-TCR, TCR-HLA and TCR-CMV co-occurrence, with a repertoire-size bias correction applied to TCR pairs. False discovery rates were estimated in a later analysis by permuting HLA or CMV assignments 20 times. In a later analysis, co-occurring TCRs were grouped using DBSCAN, with TCRdist sequence similarity added in when clustering inside HLA-allele-positive subsets. Repertoires with fewer than 30,000 or more than 120,000 public chains, plus five repertoires with anomalous nucleotide sharing, were excluded from co-occurrence clustering. This is the immuneACCESS table as TCRdb keeps it, with only in-frame sequences that have V and J called. A part of the clones is gone; compared with another copy, unresolved V genes explain less than half, and the rest is unexplained. Clone size and V and J calls were adopted from that table, with D and trimming inferred from the DNA. A total of 210,000 or so clones appear in this sample, around 80% of them only once. The top ten hold 0.22% of the sample.

As concerns this clone: Which antigen it targets is not known. Base-call qualities are not available, and no considerably larger clone is one nucleotide away.

The specimen was PBMCs. The TCR comes from a girl aged 2 to 9 in good health and CMV-seronegative.

The nucleotide sequence reads TGTGCCAGCGCCGGGACTAGCGGTTTACAAGAGACCCAGTACTTC. It specifies CASAGTSGLQETQYF. The chain uses TRBV27 and TRBJ2-5; 11 bases in the junction line up with TRBD2. The CDR3, from cysteine to phenylalanine, totals 15 residues. Of all the DNA, just the CDR3 is kept, 45 bases in frame from base 1. For this chain, trimming is 8 bases at the V end and 2 bases at the J end, and the number of junction bases without a gene match is 7. CDR1 and CDR2 are drawn from the germline V gene (reference sequence): MNHEY, SMNVEV.